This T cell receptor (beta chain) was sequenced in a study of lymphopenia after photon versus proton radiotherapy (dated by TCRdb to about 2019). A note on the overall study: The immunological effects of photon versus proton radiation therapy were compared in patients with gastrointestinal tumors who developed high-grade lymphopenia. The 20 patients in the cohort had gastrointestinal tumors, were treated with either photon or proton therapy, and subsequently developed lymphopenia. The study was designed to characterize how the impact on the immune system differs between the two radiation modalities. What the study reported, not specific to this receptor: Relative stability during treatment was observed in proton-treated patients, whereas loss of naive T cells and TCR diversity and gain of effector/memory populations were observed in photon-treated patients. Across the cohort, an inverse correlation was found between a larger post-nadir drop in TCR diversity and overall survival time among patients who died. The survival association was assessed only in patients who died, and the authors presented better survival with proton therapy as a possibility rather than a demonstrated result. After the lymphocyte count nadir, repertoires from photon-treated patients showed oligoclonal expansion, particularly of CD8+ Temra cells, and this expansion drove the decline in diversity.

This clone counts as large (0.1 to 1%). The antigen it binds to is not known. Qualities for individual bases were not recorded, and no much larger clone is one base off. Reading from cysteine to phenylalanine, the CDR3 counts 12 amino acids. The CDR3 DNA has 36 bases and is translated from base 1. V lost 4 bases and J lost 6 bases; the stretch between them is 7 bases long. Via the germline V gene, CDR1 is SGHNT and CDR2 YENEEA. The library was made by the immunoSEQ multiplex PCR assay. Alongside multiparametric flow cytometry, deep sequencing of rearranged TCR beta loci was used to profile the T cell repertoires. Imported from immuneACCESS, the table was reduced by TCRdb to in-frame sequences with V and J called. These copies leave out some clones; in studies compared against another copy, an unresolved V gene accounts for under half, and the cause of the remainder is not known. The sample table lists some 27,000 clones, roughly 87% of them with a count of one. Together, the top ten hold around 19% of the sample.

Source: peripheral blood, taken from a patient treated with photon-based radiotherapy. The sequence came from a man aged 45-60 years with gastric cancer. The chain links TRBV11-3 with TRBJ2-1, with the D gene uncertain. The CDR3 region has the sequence CASSSWANEQFF. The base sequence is TGTGCCAGCAGCTCCTGGGCCAATGAGCAGTTCTTC.